Each of the 16 T cell receptor beta chains below was sequenced from the same sample in a study of blood T cell repertoires in COVID-19. Sequencing was performed with immunoSEQ multiplex PCR; in TCRdb, only in-frame clones are kept and a portion is missing. The data show 200,000 to 250,000 clones, about four fifths seen once. Sequenced: peripheral blood. The receptors were sampled from a woman older than 75 with acute or convalescent COVID-19.

J is TRBJ2-1 and V is TRBV27; 12 bases agree with TRBD2. With 6 bases clipped from V and 3 bases from J, the junction kept 27 bases outside the gene matches. The germline V gene encodes CDR1 MNHEY and CDR2 SMNVEV (reference sequence). The CDR3 extends over 23 amino acids. CDR3 loop: CASRFTSSGAWASGRAYYNEQFF. CDR3 DNA: TGTGCCAGCAGATTTACCTCCTCTGGGGCTTGGGCTAGCGGGAGGGCTTACTACAATGAGCAGTTCTTC.

V and J are TRBV19 and TRBJ1-1; 7 bases map to TRBD1. This CDR3 region has 15 residues. J lost 5 bases, V lost 3 bases, and 9 bases had no gene match. Germline CDR1 LNHDA, CDR2 SQIVND (reference sequence). DNA for the CDR3: TGTGCCAGTAGTATTACCCTCGGACAGGAAACTGAAGCTTTCTTT. It is translated as CASSITLGQETEAFF.

This chain joins TRBV28 and TRBJ1-5; 9 nucleotides align to TRBD1. The junction had 5 bases not matched to a gene; V was cut back by 11 bases and J by 6 bases. Looked up from germline, CDR1 is MDHEN and CDR2 is SYDVKM. This CDR3 is 12 amino acids long. The CDR3 DNA is TGTGCCTCAGGACAGGGGAGTCAGCCCCAGCATTTT. Protein product: CASGQGSQPQHF.

The chain is built from TRBV28 and TRBJ2-3; 7 bases map to TRBD2. V lost 3 bases, J lost 0 bases, and 6 bases stayed unmatched. The length of the CDR3 is 16 residues. Germline V lookup: CDR1 MDHEN, CDR2 SYDVKM. The CDR3 DNA follows: TGTGCCAGCAGTTTTTTGTTAGCGGGTAGCACAGATACGCAGTATTTT. Translation: CASSFLLAGSTDTQYF.

This chain connects TRBV18 to TRBJ2-2, with 10 bases that match TRBD1. The CDR3 is made up of 18 amino acids. V was pared by 4 bases and J by 8 bases, with 16 bases of the junction left unmatched. Germline CDR1 and CDR2: KGHSH and LQKENI. The CDR3 spells CASSQQPGQGTPGGELFF. In DNA, the CDR3 is TGTGCCAGCTCACAACAGCCGGGACAGGGGACCCCAGGAGGGGAGCTGTTTTTT.

The genes are TRBV19 and TRBJ2-6; D is undetermined. The CDR3 runs 13 residues. The germline gives CDR1 LNHDA, CDR2 SQIVND (reference sequence). V shed 3 bases and J shed 3 bases, with 3 bases lying between them. The CDR3, as DNA: TGTGCCAGTAGTATCAATGGGGCCAACGTCCTGACTTTC. Its translation: CASSINGANVLTF.

V is TRBV5-1 and J is TRBJ1-1; D may be TRBD1 (6 bases). Germline CDR1 and CDR2: SGHRS and YFSETQ. V gave up 1 base and J gave up 5 bases, with 15 bases separating them. There are 15 residues in the CDR3. The CDR3 DNA reads TGCGCCAGCAGCTTGAGTTGGGGGCTGGGGACTGAAGCTTTCTTT. Translation gives CASSLSWGLGTEAFF.

The V gene is TRBV5-1, the J gene TRBJ2-3, with a tentative D call TRBD1 (6 bases). There are 18 residues in the CDR3. The V end was cut by 4 bases, the J end by 0 bases, with 21 bases between. Germline CDR1 is SGHRS and CDR2 is YFSETQ. CDR3 DNA sequence: TGCGCCAGCAGCCCATCGGGTCCAGGGGCCTCTAGCACAGATACGCAGTATTTT. As protein: CASSPSGPGASSTDTQYF. The variable domain in full, completed from reference TRBV5-1 and TRBJ2-3, reads KAGVTQTPRYLIKTRGQQVTLSCSPISGHRSVSWYQQTPGQGLQFLFEYFSETQRNKGNFPGRFSGRQFSNSRSEMNVSTLELGDSALYLCASSPSGPGASSTDTQYFGPGTRLTVL.

The chain uses TRBV5-4 and TRBJ2-2, with a weak D call TRBD1 (6 bases). CDR1 is SGHNT and CDR2 is YYREEE in the germline V gene (reference sequence). The CDR3 consists of 15 residues. Trimming cost V 4 bases and J 4 bases, with 14 bases left between them. The CDR3 here is CASSVPRGVTGELFF. The CDR3 coding sequence is TGTGCCAGCAGCGTCCCCAGGGGAGTCACCGGGGAGCTGTTTTTT.

This clone is a singleton in its sample. The J gene is TRBJ2-1, the V gene TRBV19; unclear D gene. Between the trimmed V and J ends, which lost 1 base and 10 bases, there was a span of 8 bases. From germline, CDR1 is LNHDA and CDR2 SQIVND (reference sequence). The CDR3 length is 12 residues. The CDR3 coding sequence is TGTGCCAGTAGTATAGGAAGAGGAGAGCAGTTCTTC. The encoded protein is CASSIGRGEQFF.

CDR3 region: CASSLLGAPPGQETYEQYF. The CDR3 coding sequence is TGTGCCAGCAGCCTCTTAGGGGCCCCTCCGGGACAGGAGACCTACGAGCAGTACTTC. The chain is built from TRBV13 and TRBJ2-7; 8 bases are a match to TRBD1. This CDR3 is built from 19 residues. V trimming: 5 bases; J trimming: 2 bases; junction bases outside the gene matches: 20. CDR1 and CDR2 from the germline V gene are PRHDT and FYEKMQ (reference sequence).

V usage is TRBV30 and J usage is TRBJ1-2; D remains unclear. Germline-derived CDR1 and CDR2 are GTSNPN and SVGIG (reference sequence). The germline V and J ends were trimmed by 4 bases and 7 bases, with 16 bases remaining between them. The CDR3 covers 13 residues. For the CDR3, the DNA is TGTGCCTGGAATAGCTTCCCGAGGCCTGGCTACACCTTC. Residues: CAWNSFPRPGYTF.

This clone was detected only a few times. This chain uses TRBV27 with TRBJ2-3; D may be TRBD2 (6 bases). This CDR3 region has 11 residues. The germline V gene has CDR1 MNHEY and CDR2 SMNVEV (reference sequence). With 10 bases removed from V and 4 bases from J, the gap between germline ends came to 9 bases. The CDR3 nucleotides are TGTGCCACGGGGGTCCCAGATACGCAGTATTTT. Encoded protein: CATGVPDTQYF.

V usage is TRBV13 and J usage is TRBJ1-2, with D uncertain. The V gene's germline CDR1 is PRHDT and CDR2 FYEKMQ (reference sequence). The CDR3 covers 14 residues. Deletions cut 3 bases from V and 7 bases from J, with 15 bases between. CDR3 sequence: CASSFGSKGGGYTF. The CDR3 nucleotides read TGTGCCAGCAGCTTCGGGTCTAAGGGAGGTGGCTACACCTTC.

This clone was found a few times. The J gene is TRBJ1-6, the V gene TRBV3-1 (or the pseudogene TRBV3-2), with D perhaps TRBD1 (5 bases). Germline V lookup: CDR1 LGHDT, CDR2 YNNKEL (reference sequence). V was pared by 4 bases and J by 7 bases, with 11 bases between. The CDR3 is 14 amino acids. Here the CDR3 DNA reads TGTGCCAGCAGCCTAGGGGTACAGAATTCACCCCTCCACTTT. It yields the protein CASSLGVQNSPLHF.

The V gene is TRBV19, the J gene TRBJ1-4; 7 bases are shared with TRBD1. This CDR3 region has 15 residues. Losses at the gene ends were 1 base for V and 8 bases for J; bases not matched to a gene: 7. Germline V gene lookup returns CDR1 LNHDA and CDR2 SQIVND (reference sequence). Here the CDR3 DNA reads TGTGCCAGTAGTATAGGGGTCAGGGGGTACGAAAAACTGTTTTTT. Its translation: CASSIGVRGYEKLFF.